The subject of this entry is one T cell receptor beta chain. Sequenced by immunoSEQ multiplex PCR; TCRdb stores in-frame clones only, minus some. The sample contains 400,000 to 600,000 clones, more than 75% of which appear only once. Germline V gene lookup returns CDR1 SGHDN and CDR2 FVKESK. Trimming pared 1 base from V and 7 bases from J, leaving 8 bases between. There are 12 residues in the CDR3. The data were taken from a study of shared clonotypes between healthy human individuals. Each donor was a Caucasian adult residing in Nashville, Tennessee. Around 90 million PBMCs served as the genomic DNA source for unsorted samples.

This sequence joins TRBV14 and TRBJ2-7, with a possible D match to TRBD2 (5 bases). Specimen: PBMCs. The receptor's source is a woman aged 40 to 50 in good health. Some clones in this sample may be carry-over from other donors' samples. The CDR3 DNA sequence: TGTGCCAGCAGCCAAGTTACTAGGGAGCAGTACTTC. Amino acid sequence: CASSQVTREQYF.